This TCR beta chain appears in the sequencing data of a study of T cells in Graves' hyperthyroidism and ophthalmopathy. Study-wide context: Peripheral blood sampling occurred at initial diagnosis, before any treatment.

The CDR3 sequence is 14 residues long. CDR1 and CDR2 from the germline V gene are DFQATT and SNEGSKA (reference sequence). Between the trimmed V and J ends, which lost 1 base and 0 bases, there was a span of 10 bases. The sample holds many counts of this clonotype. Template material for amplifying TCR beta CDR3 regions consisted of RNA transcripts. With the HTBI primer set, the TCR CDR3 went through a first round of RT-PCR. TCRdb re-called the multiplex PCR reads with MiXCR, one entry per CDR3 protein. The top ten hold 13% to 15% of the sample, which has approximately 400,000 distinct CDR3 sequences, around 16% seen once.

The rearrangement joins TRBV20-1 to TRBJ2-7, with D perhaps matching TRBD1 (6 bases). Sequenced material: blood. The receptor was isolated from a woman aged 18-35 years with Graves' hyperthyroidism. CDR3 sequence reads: CSARGTGFSYEQYF. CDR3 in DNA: TGCAGTGCTAGAGGTACAGGGTTCTCCTACGAGCAGTACTTC.